The clone carrying this TCR beta chain has at least ten counts. This sample is drawn from a study of T cells after yellow fever vaccination. Study-wide points: Weaker overall was a secondary response that nonetheless peaked faster, on day 5 versus 15.

In TCRdb, the 5' RACE reads were re-called with MiXCR into one record per CDR3 protein. The sample lists about 31,000 distinct CDR3 sequences, roughly a tenth occurring once. Germline CDR1 reads LNHNV; CDR2 reads YYDKDF (reference sequence). V gave up 3 bases and J gave up 5 bases, with 16 bases separating them. There are 15 residues in the CDR3. This specimen consisted of PBMCs, either bulk or a sorted T-cell subset (CD4+, CD8+, memory, or dextramer-sorted; not recorded which), obtained around 16 days after the first yellow fever vaccination. The clonotype comes from a man between 18 and 35 years old who received the YFV17D yellow fever vaccine. The chain employs TRBV15 and TRBJ1-1, with D tentatively TRBD1 (5 bases). The CDR3 here is CATSRTGTGGTEAFF. The CDR3 DNA reads as TGTGCCACCAGCAGGACCGGGACGGGTGGAACTGAAGCTTTCTTT.